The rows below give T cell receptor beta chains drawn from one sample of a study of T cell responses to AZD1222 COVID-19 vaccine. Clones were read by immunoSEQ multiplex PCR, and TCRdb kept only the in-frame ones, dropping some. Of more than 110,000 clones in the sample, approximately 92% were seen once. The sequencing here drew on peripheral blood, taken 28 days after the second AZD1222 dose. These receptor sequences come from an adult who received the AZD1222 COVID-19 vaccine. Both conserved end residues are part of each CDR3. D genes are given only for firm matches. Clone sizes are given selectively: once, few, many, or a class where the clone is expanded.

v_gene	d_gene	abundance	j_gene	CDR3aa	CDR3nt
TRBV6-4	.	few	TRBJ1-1	CASTARSTEAFF	TGTGCCAGCACCGCTCGGAGCACTGAAGCTTTCTTT
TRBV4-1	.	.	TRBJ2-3	CASSQDFSRFTDTQYF	TGCGCCAGCAGCCAAGATTTTTCCCGTTTCACAGATACGCAGTATTTT
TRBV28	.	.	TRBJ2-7	CASSQRRVPYEQYF	TGTGCCAGCAGTCAAAGGAGAGTTCCCTACGAGCAGTACTTC
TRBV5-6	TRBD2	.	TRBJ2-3	CASSLVGPAGHTDTQYF	TGTGCCAGCAGCTTGGTGGGTCCAGCGGGGCACACAGATACGCAGTATTTT
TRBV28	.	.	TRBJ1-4	CASSSRDATNEKLFF	TGTGCCAGCAGTTCCCGGGATGCAACTAATGAAAAACTGTTTTTT
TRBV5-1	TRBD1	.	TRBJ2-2	CASSLLTGGTGELFF	TGCGCCAGCAGCTTGTTAACAGGGGGCACCGGGGAGCTGTTTTTT
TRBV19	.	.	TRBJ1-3	CASRDSPSSGNTIYF	TGTGCCAGTAGGGACAGTCCGAGCTCTGGAAACACCATATATTTT
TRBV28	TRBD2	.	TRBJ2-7	CASSLLAGHFEQYF	TGTGCCAGCAGTTTACTAGCGGGCCACTTCGAGCAGTACTTC
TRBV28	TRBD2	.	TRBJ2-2	CASSSGRAGGGELFF	TGTGCCAGCAGTTCCGGTCGGGCGGGAGGTGGGGAGCTGTTTTTT
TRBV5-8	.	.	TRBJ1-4	CASSLGWTALNEKLFF	TGTGCCAGCAGCTTGGGGTGGACAGCACTAAATGAAAAACTGTTTTTT
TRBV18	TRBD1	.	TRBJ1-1	CASSFGPRTGAFF	TGTGCCAGCTCATTCGGGCCTCGGACAGGGGCTTTCTTT
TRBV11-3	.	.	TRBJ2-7	CASSLGTGYEQYF	TGTGCCAGCAGCTTAGGAACAGGCTACGAGCAGTACTTC
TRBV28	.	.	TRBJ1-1	CASSWGTEAFF	TGTGCCAGCAGCTGGGGAACTGAAGCTTTCTTT
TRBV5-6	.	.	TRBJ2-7	CASSHRDYEQYF	TGTGCCAGCAGCCACAGAGACTACGAGCAGTACTTC
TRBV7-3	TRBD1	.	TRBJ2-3	CASSLTGGTDTQYF	TGTGCCAGCAGCTTGACAGGGGGGACAGATACGCAGTATTTT
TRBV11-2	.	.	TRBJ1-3	CASSWNPSSSGNTIYF	TGTGCCAGCAGCTGGAATCCGAGCAGCTCTGGAAACACCATATATTTT
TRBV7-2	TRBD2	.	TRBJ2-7	CASSPGHGLAYEQYF	TGTGCCAGCAGCCCTGGTCATGGACTAGCCTACGAGCAGTACTTC
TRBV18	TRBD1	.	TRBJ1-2	CASSPRRDSVNYGYTF	TGTGCCAGCTCACCAAGGAGGGACAGCGTAAACTATGGCTACACCTTC
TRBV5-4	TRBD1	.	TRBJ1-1	CASSLDRGRLANTEAFF	TGTGCCAGCAGCTTGGACAGGGGGCGATTGGCGAACACTGAAGCTTTCTTT
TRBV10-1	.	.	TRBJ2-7	CASSESAGTEQYF	TGCGCCAGCAGTGAGTCAGCCGGGACCGAGCAGTACTTC
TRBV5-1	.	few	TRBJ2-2	CASSRDMSNTGELFF	TGCGCCAGCAGCAGGGACATGAGTAACACCGGGGAGCTGTTTTTT
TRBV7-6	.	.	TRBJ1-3	CASSLGVTGTISGNTIYF	TGTGCCAGCAGCTTAGGGGTTACCGGGACTATCTCTGGAAACACCATATATTTT
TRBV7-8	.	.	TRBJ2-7	CASSIDRINEQYF	TGTGCCAGCAGCATCGACAGGATTAACGAGCAGTACTTC
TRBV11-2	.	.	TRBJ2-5	CASSLEGETQYF	TGTGCCAGCAGCTTAGAGGGGGAGACCCAGTACTTC
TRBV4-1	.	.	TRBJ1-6	CASSWTVSSYNSPLHF	TGCGCCAGCAGCTGGACCGTCAGCTCCTATAATTCACCCCTCCACTTT
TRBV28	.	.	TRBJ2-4	CASTELGTGQNIQYF	TGTGCCAGCACCGAACTAGGAACGGGGCAAAACATTCAGTACTTC
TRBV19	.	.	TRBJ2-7	CASSIPGVGTYEQYF	TGTGCCAGTAGTATACCCGGGGTGGGAACCTACGAGCAGTACTTC
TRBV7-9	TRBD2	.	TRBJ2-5	CASSFEREGGETQYF	TGTGCCAGCAGCTTCGAGCGGGAGGGGGGAGAGACCCAGTACTTC
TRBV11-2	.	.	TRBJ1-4	CASSLGEVGNEKLFF	TGTGCCAGCAGCTTAGGCGAGGTCGGGAATGAAAAACTGTTTTTT
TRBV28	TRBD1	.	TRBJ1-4	CASSLLMGTAVEKLFF	TGTGCCAGCAGCCTATTAATGGGGACAGCGGTTGAAAAACTGTTTTTT
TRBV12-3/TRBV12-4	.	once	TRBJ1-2	CASSKTSNYGYTF	TGTGCCAGCAGTAAAACCTCTAACTATGGCTACACCTTC
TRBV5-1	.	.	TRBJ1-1	CASSLALQTTMNTEAFF	TGCGCCAGCAGCTTGGCGCTTCAGACCACTATGAACACTGAAGCTTTCTTT
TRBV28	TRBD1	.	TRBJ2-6	CASSAGTGGSGANVLTF	TGTGCCAGCAGTGCCGGGACAGGGGGTTCTGGGGCCAACGTCCTGACTTTC
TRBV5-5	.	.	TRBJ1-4	CASSSGSTNEKLFF	TGTGCCAGCAGCTCCGGGTCAACTAATGAAAAACTGTTTTTT
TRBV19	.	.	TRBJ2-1	CASSIQSTYNEQFF	TGTGCCAGTAGTATCCAGTCCACCTACAATGAGCAGTTCTTC